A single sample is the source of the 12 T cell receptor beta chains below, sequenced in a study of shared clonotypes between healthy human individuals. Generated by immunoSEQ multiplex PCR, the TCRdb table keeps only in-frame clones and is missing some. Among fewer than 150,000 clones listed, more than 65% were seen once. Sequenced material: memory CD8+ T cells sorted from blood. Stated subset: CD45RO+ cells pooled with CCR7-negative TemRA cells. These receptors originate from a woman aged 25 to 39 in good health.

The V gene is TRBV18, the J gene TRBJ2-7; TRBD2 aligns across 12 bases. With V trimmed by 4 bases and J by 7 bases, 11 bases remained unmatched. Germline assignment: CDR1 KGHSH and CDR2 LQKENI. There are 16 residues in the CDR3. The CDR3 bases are TGTGCCAGCTCACTACGACTAGCGGGAGTCCCTCGGGAGCAGTACTTC. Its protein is CASSLRLAGVPREQYF.

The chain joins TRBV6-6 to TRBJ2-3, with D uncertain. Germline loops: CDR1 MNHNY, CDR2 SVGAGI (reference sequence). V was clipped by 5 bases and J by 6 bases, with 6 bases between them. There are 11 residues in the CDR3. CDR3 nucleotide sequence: TGTGCCAGCAGTACCAGCGATACGCAGTATTTT. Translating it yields CASSTSDTQYF.

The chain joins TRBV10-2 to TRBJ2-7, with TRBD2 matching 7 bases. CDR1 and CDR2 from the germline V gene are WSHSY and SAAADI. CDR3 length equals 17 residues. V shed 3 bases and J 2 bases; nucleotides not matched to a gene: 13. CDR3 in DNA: TGCGCCAGCAGTGAAGAGACTAGCTGGTACTCTACCTACGAGCAGTACTTC. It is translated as CASSEETSWYSTYEQYF.

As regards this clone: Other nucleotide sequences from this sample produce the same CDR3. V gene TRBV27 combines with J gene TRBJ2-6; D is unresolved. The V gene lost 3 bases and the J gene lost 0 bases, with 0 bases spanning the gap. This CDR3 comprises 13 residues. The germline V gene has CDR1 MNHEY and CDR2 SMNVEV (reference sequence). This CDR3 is CASSFSGANVLTF. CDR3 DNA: TGTGCCAGCAGTTTCTCTGGGGCCAACGTCCTGACTTTC.

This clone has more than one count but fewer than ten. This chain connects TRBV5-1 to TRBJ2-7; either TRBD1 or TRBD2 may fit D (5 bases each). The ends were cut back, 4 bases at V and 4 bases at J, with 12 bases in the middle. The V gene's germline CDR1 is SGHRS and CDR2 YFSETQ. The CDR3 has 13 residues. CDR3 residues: CASSLSWGYEQYF. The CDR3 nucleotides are TGCGCCAGCAGCCTCTCATGGGGGTACGAGCAGTACTTC.

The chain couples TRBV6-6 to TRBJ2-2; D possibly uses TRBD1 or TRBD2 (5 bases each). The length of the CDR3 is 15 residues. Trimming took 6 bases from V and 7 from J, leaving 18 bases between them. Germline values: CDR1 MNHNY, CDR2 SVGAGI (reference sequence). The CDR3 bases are TGTGCCAGCAGCCACGGGCAGGGAGATGGCGGGGAGCTGTTTTTT. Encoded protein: CASSHGQGDGGELFF.

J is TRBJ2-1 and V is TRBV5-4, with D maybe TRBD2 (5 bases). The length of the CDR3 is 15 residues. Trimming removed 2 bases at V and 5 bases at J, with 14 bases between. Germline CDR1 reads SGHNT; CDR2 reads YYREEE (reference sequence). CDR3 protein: CASSFYGSAHNEQFF. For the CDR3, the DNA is TGTGCCAGCAGCTTTTATGGGAGTGCCCACAATGAGCAGTTCTTC.

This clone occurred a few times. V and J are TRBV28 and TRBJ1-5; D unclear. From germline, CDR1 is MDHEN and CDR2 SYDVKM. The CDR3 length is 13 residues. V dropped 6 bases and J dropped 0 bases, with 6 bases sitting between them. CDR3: CASSWYSNQPQHF. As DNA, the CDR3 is TGTGCCAGCAGCTGGTATAGCAATCAGCCCCAGCATTTT.

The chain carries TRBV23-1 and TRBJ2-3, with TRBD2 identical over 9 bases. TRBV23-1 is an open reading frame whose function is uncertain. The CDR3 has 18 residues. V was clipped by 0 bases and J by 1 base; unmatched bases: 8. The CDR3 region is CASSQSVVEREGTDTQYF. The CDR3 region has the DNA TGCGCCAGCAGTCAATCGGTGGTCGAGCGGGAGGGCACAGATACGCAGTATTTT.

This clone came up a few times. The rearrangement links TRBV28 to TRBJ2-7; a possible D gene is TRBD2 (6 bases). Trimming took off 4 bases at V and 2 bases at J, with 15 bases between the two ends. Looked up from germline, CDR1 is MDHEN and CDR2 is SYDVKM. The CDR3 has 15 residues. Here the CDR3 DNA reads TGTGCCAGCAGTTCGTTCGGGACTCCTCCCTACGAGCAGTACTTC. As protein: CASSSFGTPPYEQYF.

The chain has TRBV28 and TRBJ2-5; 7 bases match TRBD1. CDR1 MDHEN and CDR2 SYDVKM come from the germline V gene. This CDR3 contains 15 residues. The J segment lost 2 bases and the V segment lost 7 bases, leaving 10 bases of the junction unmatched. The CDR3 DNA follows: TGTGCCAGCATATCAAACCGGGACAGTCAAGAGACCCAGTACTTC. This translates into CASISNRDSQETQYF.

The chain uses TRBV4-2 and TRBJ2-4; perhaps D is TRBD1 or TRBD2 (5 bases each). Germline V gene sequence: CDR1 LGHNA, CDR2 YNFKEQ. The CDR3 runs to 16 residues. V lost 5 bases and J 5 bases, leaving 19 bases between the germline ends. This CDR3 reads CASSYPGPPQENIQYF. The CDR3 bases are TGTGCCAGCAGCTACCCGGGACCCCCACAGGAAAACATTCAGTACTTC.